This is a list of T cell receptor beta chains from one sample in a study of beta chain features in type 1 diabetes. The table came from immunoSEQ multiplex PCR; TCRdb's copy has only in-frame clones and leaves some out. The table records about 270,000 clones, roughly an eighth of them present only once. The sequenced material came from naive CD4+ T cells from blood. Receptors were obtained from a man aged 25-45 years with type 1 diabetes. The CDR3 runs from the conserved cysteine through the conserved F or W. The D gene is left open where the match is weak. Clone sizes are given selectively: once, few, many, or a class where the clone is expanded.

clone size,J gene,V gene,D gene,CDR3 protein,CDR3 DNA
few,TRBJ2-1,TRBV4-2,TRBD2,CASSDGDYASGSEQFF,TGTGCCAGCAGCGACGGGGACTATGCGTCCGGGAGTGAGCAGTTCTTC
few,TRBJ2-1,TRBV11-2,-,CASAESSYNEQFF,TGTGCCAGTGCGGAAAGCTCCTACAATGAGCAGTTCTTC
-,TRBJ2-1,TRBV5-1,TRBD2,CASSFGSGSGNEQFF,TGCGCCAGCAGCTTTGGTAGCGGGAGCGGAAATGAGCAGTTCTTC
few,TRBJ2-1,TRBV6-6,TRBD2,CASSSGRLASNEQFF,TGTGCCAGCAGTTCCGGGCGACTAGCATCCAATGAGCAGTTCTTC
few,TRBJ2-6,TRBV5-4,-,CASSTPLFESGANVLTF,TGTGCCAGCAGCACCCCCCTGTTCGAGTCTGGGGCCAACGTCCTGACTTTC
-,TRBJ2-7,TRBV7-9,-,CASSTSGGSYEQYF,TGTGCCAGCAGTACATCAGGAGGCTCCTACGAGCAGTACTTC
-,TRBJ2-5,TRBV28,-,CASRNRRETQYF,TGTGCCAGCAGGAACAGGCGGGAGACCCAGTACTTC
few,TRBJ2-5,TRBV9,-,CASSPRSWKETQYF,TGTGCCAGCAGCCCGAGGAGTTGGAAAGAGACCCAGTACTTC
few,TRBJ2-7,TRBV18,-,CASSPTEEVVNEQYF,TGTGCCAGCTCACCCACCGAAGAGGTCGTCAACGAGCAGTACTTC
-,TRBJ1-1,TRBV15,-,CATRTAAKPEAFF,TGTGCCACCCGGACAGCGGCAAAACCTGAAGCTTTCTTT
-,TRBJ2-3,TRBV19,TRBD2,CASSISGSTDTQYF,TGTGCCAGTAGTATTAGCGGGAGTACAGATACGCAGTATTTT
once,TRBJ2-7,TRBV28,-,CASSSSSAEGDEQYF,TGTGCCAGCAGTTCCTCCTCGGCGGAGGGAGACGAGCAGTACTTC
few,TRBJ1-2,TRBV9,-,CASSPTNREPYTF,TGTGCCAGCAGCCCGACGAACAGGGAACCCTACACCTTC
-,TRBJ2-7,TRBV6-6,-,CASSVLDRSYEQYF,TGTGCCAGCAGCGTCCTCGACAGAAGCTACGAGCAGTACTTC
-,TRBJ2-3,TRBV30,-,CAWSVRDTQYF,TGTGCCTGGAGTGTGAGAGATACGCAGTATTTT
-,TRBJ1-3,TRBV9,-,CASSAALDSGNTIYF,TGTGCCAGCAGCGCAGCCCTAGACTCTGGAAACACCATATATTTT
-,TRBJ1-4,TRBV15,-,CATVRATNEKLFF,TGTGCCACCGTCCGCGCAACTAATGAAAAACTGTTTTTT
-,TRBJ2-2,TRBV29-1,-,CSVEEPVTGELFF,TGCAGCGTTGAAGAACCAGTCACCGGGGAGCTGTTTTTT
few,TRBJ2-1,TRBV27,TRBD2,CASRVTSGELNEQFF,TGTGCCAGCAGGGTGACTAGCGGAGAGCTCAATGAGCAGTTCTTC
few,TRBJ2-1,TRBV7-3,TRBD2,CASSLRLADYNEQFF,TGTGCCAGCAGTCTTCGGCTAGCGGACTACAATGAGCAGTTCTTC
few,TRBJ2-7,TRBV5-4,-,CASSLVGSGEQYF,TGTGCCAGCAGCTTGGTAGGTAGCGGCGAGCAGTACTTC
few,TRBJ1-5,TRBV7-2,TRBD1,CASSPGQGANQPQHF,TGTGCCAGCAGCCCCGGACAGGGGGCGAATCAGCCCCAGCATTTT
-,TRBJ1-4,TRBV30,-,CAWTYGEKLFF,TGTGCCTGGACCTATGGTGAAAAACTGTTTTTT
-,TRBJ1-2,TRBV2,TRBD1,CASISTPGRGNYGYTF,TGTGCCAGCATTTCGACGCCCGGCAGGGGGAACTATGGCTACACCTTC
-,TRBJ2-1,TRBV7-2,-,CASSLGGREQFF,TGTGCCAGCAGCTTAGGAGGGCGAGAGCAGTTCTTC
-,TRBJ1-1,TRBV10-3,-,CAISGTPVTEAFF,TGTGCCATCAGCGGGACTCCAGTCACTGAAGCTTTCTTT
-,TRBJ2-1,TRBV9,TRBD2,CASSATSGYNEQFF,TGTGCCAGCAGCGCGACTAGCGGATACAATGAGCAGTTCTTC
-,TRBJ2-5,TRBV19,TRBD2,CASSMTWTSGRETQYF,TGTGCCAGTAGTATGACCTGGACTAGCGGGAGGGAGACCCAGTACTTC
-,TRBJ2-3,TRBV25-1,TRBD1,CASSESPGQGAKDTQYF,TGTGCCAGCAGTGAATCCCCAGGGCAGGGGGCTAAGGATACGCAGTATTTT
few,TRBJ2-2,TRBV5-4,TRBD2,CASSPSGSGTGELFF,TGTGCCAGCAGCCCGAGCGGGAGTGGGACCGGGGAGCTGTTTTTT
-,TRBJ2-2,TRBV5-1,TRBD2,CASRGLADTGELFF,TGCGCCAGCAGGGGACTAGCGGACACCGGGGAGCTGTTTTTT
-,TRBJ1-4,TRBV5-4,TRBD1,CASSLDRGSEKLFF,TGTGCCAGCAGCTTGGACAGGGGTAGTGAAAAACTGTTTTTT
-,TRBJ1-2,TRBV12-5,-,CASGFSTGGYTF,TGTGCTAGTGGTTTCAGCACGGGGGGCTACACCTTC
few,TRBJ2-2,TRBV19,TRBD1,CASSIGQAGELFF,TGTGCCAGTAGTATCGGACAGGCCGGGGAGCTGTTTTTT
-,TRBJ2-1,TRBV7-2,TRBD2,CASSLGSGSYNEQFF,TGTGCCAGCAGCTTAGGTAGCGGGAGCTACAATGAGCAGTTCTTC
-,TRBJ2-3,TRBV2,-,CASSENGATQYF,TGTGCCAGCAGTGAAAACGGAGCTACGCAGTATTTT
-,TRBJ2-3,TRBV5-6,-,CASSLGTLSTDTQYF,TGTGCCAGCAGCCTCGGGACTCTTAGCACAGATACGCAGTATTTT
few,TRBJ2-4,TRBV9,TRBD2,CASSVGGSGRGDIQYF,TGTGCCAGCAGCGTAGGTGGTAGCGGGAGAGGCGACATTCAGTACTTC
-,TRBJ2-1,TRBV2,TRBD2,CAGTSGSSSYNEQFF,TGTGCCGGAACTAGCGGGAGCAGCTCCTACAATGAGCAGTTCTTC
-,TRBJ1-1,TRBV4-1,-,CASSQERAGRGTEAFF,TGCGCCAGCAGCCAAGAACGTGCGGGGAGGGGCACTGAAGCTTTCTTT
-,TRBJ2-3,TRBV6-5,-,CASSYGEAGLSDTQYF,TGTGCCAGCAGTTACGGGGAGGCGGGTCTCTCAGATACGCAGTATTTT
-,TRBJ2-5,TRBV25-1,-,CASSDSRQSGTQYF,TGTGCCAGCAGTGATAGCCGGCAGTCGGGGACCCAGTACTTC
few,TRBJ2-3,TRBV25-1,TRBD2,CASKLAGSTDTQYF,TGTGCCAGCAAACTAGCGGGAAGCACAGATACGCAGTATTTT
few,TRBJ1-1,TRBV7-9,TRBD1,CASSRDSPGTIAFF,TGTGCCAGCAGCCGGGACAGTCCCGGGACGATAGCTTTCTTT
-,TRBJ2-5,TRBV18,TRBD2,CASSRSSGAQETQYF,TGTGCCAGCTCACGGAGTAGCGGGGCGCAAGAGACCCAGTACTTC
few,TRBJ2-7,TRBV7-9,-,CASSSGRDYSYEQYF,TGTGCCAGCAGCTCCGGACGGGATTACTCCTACGAGCAGTACTTC
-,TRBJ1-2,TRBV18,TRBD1,CASSPARTGDYGYTF,TGTGCCAGCTCACCAGCCCGGACAGGGGACTATGGCTACACCTTC
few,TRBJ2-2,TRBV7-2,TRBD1,CASSYGQGAGELFF,TGTGCCAGCAGCTATGGACAGGGAGCCGGGGAGCTGTTTTTT
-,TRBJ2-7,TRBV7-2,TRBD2,CASSRRTSGSYEQYF,TGTGCCAGCAGCCGACGTACTAGCGGTTCCTACGAGCAGTACTTC